A selection of T cell receptor beta chains follows, all from one sample in a study of cytomegalovirus exposure and HLA in healthy donors. Measured with immunoSEQ multiplex PCR; TCRdb has only the in-frame clones, and not every one. The table records 150,000 to 200,000 clones, around 80% of them present only once. Sample: PBMCs. These receptor sequences come from a woman between 45 and 60 years old in good health and CMV-seropositive. CDR3s include the opening cysteine and the closing phenylalanine or tryptophan. Each record gives: V gene, J gene, D gene, clone size, CDR3 DNA, CDR3 protein. The D gene is left open where the match is weak. For some rows the clone size is stated as once, few or many, or as a class when expanded; others skip it.

v_gene: TRBV28
j_gene: TRBJ1-1
d_gene: NA
abundance: NA
CDR3nt: TGTGCCAGCAGTTTAGGTGGGACACCAAACTACCGAGCTTTCTTT
CDR3aa: CASSLGGTPNYRAFF

v_gene: TRBV5-4
j_gene: TRBJ1-1
d_gene: NA
abundance: once
CDR3nt: TGTGCCAGCAGCTCCTCCCAGGGGTACACTGAAGCTTTCTTC
CDR3aa: CASSSSQGYTEAFF

v_gene: TRBV10-1
j_gene: TRBJ2-3
d_gene: NA
abundance: once
CDR3nt: TGCGCCAGCAGTGAGTACAGCGGCCCAGTGCCAGATACGCAGTATTTT
CDR3aa: CASSEYSGPVPDTQYF

v_gene: TRBV6-1
j_gene: TRBJ1-1
d_gene: NA
abundance: NA
CDR3nt: TGTGCCAGCAGTGTTAGGAGGCTAGACACTGAAGCTTTCTTT
CDR3aa: CASSVRRLDTEAFF

v_gene: TRBV19
j_gene: TRBJ1-6
d_gene: NA
abundance: NA
CDR3nt: TGTGCCAGTAGTATTCCAGGTTCGAATTCACCCCTCCACTTT
CDR3aa: CASSIPGSNSPLHF

v_gene: TRBV6-5
j_gene: TRBJ2-3
d_gene: TRBD1
abundance: once
CDR3nt: TGTGCCAGCAGTTACTCTCACAGGGGCGTCACAGATACGCAGTATTTT
CDR3aa: CASSYSHRGVTDTQYF

v_gene: TRBV7-7
j_gene: TRBJ2-5
d_gene: TRBD2
abundance: NA
CDR3nt: TGTGCTAGCAGCTTATCCGGGACTAGCGTCAACCTGATTGTGGAGACCCAGTACTTC
CDR3aa: CASSLSGTSVNLIVETQYF

v_gene: TRBV7-3
j_gene: TRBJ2-7
d_gene: TRBD2
abundance: few
CDR3nt: TGTGCCAGCAGCTTACACGCGGGAGGGTTCTACGAGCAGTACTTC
CDR3aa: CASSLHAGGFYEQYF

v_gene: TRBV30
j_gene: TRBJ2-7
d_gene: NA
abundance: few
CDR3nt: TGTGCCTGGAGATTCAGGGGCGCAGGCTACGAGCAGTACTTC
CDR3aa: CAWRFRGAGYEQYF

v_gene: TRBV30
j_gene: TRBJ1-1
d_gene: TRBD1
abundance: NA
CDR3nt: TGTGCCTGGAGTGTAGAAGGGACAGGGGGCACTGAAGCTTTCTTT
CDR3aa: CAWSVEGTGGTEAFF

v_gene: TRBV18
j_gene: TRBJ2-7
d_gene: NA
abundance: NA
CDR3nt: TGTGCCAGCTCACCAACGTCCGGGCAGGGGGGTGTTTACGAGCAGTACTTC
CDR3aa: CASSPTSGQGGVYEQYF

v_gene: TRBV5-8
j_gene: TRBJ2-1
d_gene: TRBD1
abundance: NA
CDR3nt: TGTGCCAGCAGCCCTAAAGGGGGCCGAGCTAGTACTTACAATGAGCAGTTCTTC
CDR3aa: CASSPKGGRASTYNEQFF

v_gene: TRBV27
j_gene: TRBJ1-5
d_gene: NA
abundance: NA
CDR3nt: TGTGCCAGCAGCGGGGGGGCACGACAGCCCCAGCATTTT
CDR3aa: CASSGGARQPQHF

v_gene: TRBV4-3
j_gene: TRBJ2-7
d_gene: TRBD1
abundance: once
CDR3nt: TGCGCCAGCAGCCAGGCCCGGGACAGGGGACCCTACGAGCAGTACTTC
CDR3aa: CASSQARDRGPYEQYF

v_gene: TRBV30
j_gene: TRBJ2-6
d_gene: NA
abundance: NA
CDR3nt: TGTGCCTGGATCCAGGACAGTCCCCTTCCTGGGGCCAACGTCCTGACTTTC
CDR3aa: CAWIQDSPLPGANVLTF

v_gene: TRBV10-3
j_gene: TRBJ2-3
d_gene: TRBD1
abundance: NA
CDR3nt: TGTGCCATCAGCCCCGACGGGACAGGGGAGAAAGATACGCAGTATTTT
CDR3aa: CAISPDGTGEKDTQYF

v_gene: TRBV4-1
j_gene: TRBJ2-5
d_gene: TRBD2
abundance: once
CDR3nt: TGCGCCAGCAGCCAAGATGAGCTAGCGGGGGGGCTTTGGGAGACCCAGTACTTC
CDR3aa: CASSQDELAGGLWETQYF

v_gene: TRBV7-2
j_gene: TRBJ2-6
d_gene: NA
abundance: NA
CDR3nt: TGTGCCAGCAGCTTACTTTTGGGCGCAGGGGCCAACGTCCTGACTTTC
CDR3aa: CASSLLLGAGANVLTF

v_gene: TRBV7-9
j_gene: TRBJ2-1
d_gene: TRBD2
abundance: NA
CDR3nt: TGTGCCAGCAGCCTCACCGGGACTAGCGGGAGGGCCAGGAATGAGCAGTTCTTC
CDR3aa: CASSLTGTSGRARNEQFF

v_gene: TRBV28
j_gene: TRBJ2-5
d_gene: NA
abundance: few
CDR3nt: TGTGCCAGCAGTTTGACAGCTCGGATTCAAGAGACCCAGTACTTC
CDR3aa: CASSLTARIQETQYF

v_gene: TRBV11-2
j_gene: TRBJ2-1
d_gene: TRBD2
abundance: NA
CDR3nt: TGTGCCAGCAGCTCTGAGCGGGACCTGAGCTCCTACAATGAGCAGTTCTTC
CDR3aa: CASSSERDLSSYNEQFF

v_gene: TRBV28
j_gene: TRBJ2-3
d_gene: TRBD1
abundance: NA
CDR3nt: TGTGCCAGCAGTTCCCCCAGGGGGCAGAGCACAGATACGCAGTATTTT
CDR3aa: CASSSPRGQSTDTQYF

v_gene: TRBV14
j_gene: TRBJ2-7
d_gene: TRBD1
abundance: few
CDR3nt: TGTGCCAGCAGCCAATATATAGGGCAGGGGGCTGACGAGCAGTACTTC
CDR3aa: CASSQYIGQGADEQYF

v_gene: TRBV30
j_gene: TRBJ2-1
d_gene: NA
abundance: NA
CDR3nt: TGTGCCTGGAAAATCTCGGCCTACAATGAGCAGTTCTTC
CDR3aa: CAWKISAYNEQFF

v_gene: TRBV5-1
j_gene: TRBJ2-3
d_gene: NA
abundance: NA
CDR3nt: TGCGCCAGCAGAGAGTTACTCACGAACACAGATACGCAGTATTTT
CDR3aa: CASRELLTNTDTQYF

v_gene: TRBV7-2
j_gene: TRBJ1-5
d_gene: NA
abundance: NA
CDR3nt: TGTGCCAGCAGCTCCGCTCAGGGTCAGCCCCAGCATTTT
CDR3aa: CASSSAQGQPQHF

v_gene: TRBV4-1
j_gene: TRBJ1-3
d_gene: NA
abundance: NA
CDR3nt: TGCGCCAGCAGCCAAGTAGGACTTGCCGCCGACACCATATATTTT
CDR3aa: CASSQVGLAADTIYF

v_gene: TRBV19
j_gene: TRBJ1-2
d_gene: NA
abundance: NA
CDR3nt: TGTGCCAGTAGTACTCAGGGGCTTGGCTATGGCTACACCTTC
CDR3aa: CASSTQGLGYGYTF

v_gene: TRBV7-2
j_gene: TRBJ1-1
d_gene: TRBD1
abundance: NA
CDR3nt: TGTGCCAGCAGCGGAAACAGGGGTAACACTGAAGCTTTCTTT
CDR3aa: CASSGNRGNTEAFF

v_gene: TRBV9
j_gene: TRBJ1-2
d_gene: TRBD1
abundance: NA
CDR3nt: TGTGCCAGCAGCGTAGCCCTACAGGGGCCAGACTATGGCTACACCTTC
CDR3aa: CASSVALQGPDYGYTF

v_gene: TRBV14
j_gene: TRBJ2-1
d_gene: TRBD1
abundance: few
CDR3nt: TGTGCCAGCAGCCTTCGGACAGGGACCCACAATGAGCAGTTCTTC
CDR3aa: CASSLRTGTHNEQFF

v_gene: TRBV28
j_gene: TRBJ2-3
d_gene: TRBD1
abundance: few
CDR3nt: TGTGCCAGCAGTTTGACAGGGGGCACGGGCCCGACAACAGATACGCAGTATTTT
CDR3aa: CASSLTGGTGPTTDTQYF

v_gene: TRBV11-2
j_gene: TRBJ2-7
d_gene: TRBD1
abundance: few
CDR3nt: TGTGCCAGCAGCTCGGGGACAGGGGTTAACGAGCAGTACTTC
CDR3aa: CASSSGTGVNEQYF

v_gene: TRBV19
j_gene: TRBJ2-3
d_gene: TRBD2
abundance: NA
CDR3nt: TGTGCCAGCGCTCTAGCGGGGTACGGCACAGATACGCAGTATTTT
CDR3aa: CASALAGYGTDTQYF

v_gene: TRBV4-1
j_gene: TRBJ1-3
d_gene: TRBD1
abundance: NA
CDR3nt: TGCGCCAGCAGCCTCCCGGGACAGGCTTCAGGAAACACCATATATTTT
CDR3aa: CASSLPGQASGNTIYF

v_gene: TRBV29-1
j_gene: TRBJ1-2
d_gene: NA
abundance: NA
CDR3nt: TGCAGCGTTGATGAGGGTGACTCGTATGGCTACACCTTC
CDR3aa: CSVDEGDSYGYTF

v_gene: TRBV30
j_gene: TRBJ1-1
d_gene: NA
abundance: NA
CDR3nt: TGTGCCTGGAAGGGACACATGAACACTGAAGCTTTCTTT
CDR3aa: CAWKGHMNTEAFF

v_gene: TRBV7-8
j_gene: TRBJ1-2
d_gene: NA
abundance: NA
CDR3nt: TGTGCCAGCAGCTTAACATCGACAGGCTTCTATGGCTACACCTTC
CDR3aa: CASSLTSTGFYGYTF

v_gene: TRBV9
j_gene: TRBJ1-2
d_gene: NA
abundance: NA
CDR3nt: TGTGCCAGCAGCGTATCGGCGGGACATGGCTACACCTTC
CDR3aa: CASSVSAGHGYTF

v_gene: TRBV5-1
j_gene: TRBJ1-5
d_gene: NA
abundance: NA
CDR3nt: TGCGCCAGCAGCTTGGTGAGACAGAGGAGGGGCAATCAGCCCCAGCATTTT
CDR3aa: CASSLVRQRRGNQPQHF

v_gene: TRBV2
j_gene: TRBJ1-5
d_gene: TRBD1
abundance: few
CDR3nt: TGTGCCAGCAGTGATGGGGACAGTAGCAATCAGCCCCAGCATTTT
CDR3aa: CASSDGDSSNQPQHF

v_gene: TRBV9
j_gene: TRBJ2-5
d_gene: NA
abundance: NA
CDR3nt: TGTGCCAGCAGCGAAAATCTCGAGCAAGAGACCCAGTACTTC
CDR3aa: CASSENLEQETQYF

v_gene: TRBV7-2
j_gene: TRBJ2-1
d_gene: TRBD2
abundance: NA
CDR3nt: TGTGCCAGCGGGAGGCGGGGGGGAGACAATGAGCAGTTCTTC
CDR3aa: CASGRRGGDNEQFF